The 23 T cell receptor beta chains given below trace back to one sample, sequenced in a study of human T cells and chemical hapten exposure. Time point in this sample: patch test 2, 6 weeks after DPC sensitization. Described treatment: therapeutic diphenylcyclopropenone sensitization with weekly scalp DPC. TCRdb redid the calling of the RACE reads with MiXCR, one entry per CDR3 protein. The table includes under 90,000 distinct CDR3 sequences, 8.5% detected once. The material sequenced was whole blood, taken in connection with sensitization to the hapten diphenylcyclopropenone (DPC). The receptors here all came from a woman aged 50 to 60 with alopecia areata. Some clones in this sample may be carry-over from other donors' samples.

V and J are TRBV6-5 and TRBJ2-1; 8 bases align to TRBD2. Germline V gives CDR1 MNHEY, CDR2 SVGAGI. The V segment lost 2 bases and the J segment 0 bases; nucleotides outside the gene matches: 0. This CDR3 has 15 residues. The DNA for the CDR3 is TGTGCCAGCAGTTACAGCGGGAGCTCCTACAATGAGCAGTTCTTC. This sequence encodes CASSYSGSSYNEQFF.

This clonotype was seen more than once but under ten times. The J gene is TRBJ2-7, the V gene TRBV12-3 or TRBV12-4; 7 bases match TRBD1. V lost 4 bases to trimming and J lost 9 bases; unmatched junction nucleotides: 9. CDR3 length: 13 residues. CDR3 in DNA: TGTGCCAGCAGTTATTCTGGGACAGAAGGGCAGTACTTC. It specifies CASSYSGTEGQYF.

The table lists this clonotype with a few counts. The chain joins TRBV7-2 to TRBJ2-7; D perhaps matches TRBD1 (5 bases). Germline loops: CDR1 SGHTA, CDR2 FQGNSA. V shed 5 bases and J shed 7 bases, with 15 bases lying between them. This CDR3 region has 13 residues. The CDR3 region has the DNA TGTGCCAGCAGCGTCGGACACCCTGGAGAGCAGTACTTC. Translating it yields CASSVGHPGEQYF.

The chain couples TRBV18 to TRBJ1-5; unclear D gene. Trimming shortened V by 3 bases and J by 0 bases, and 6 bases separated the two germline ends. The CDR3 has 14 amino acids. Germline V lookup: CDR1 KGHSH, CDR2 LQKENI. The CDR3 DNA is TGTGCCAGCTCACCCGACACTAGCAATCAGCCCCAGCATTTT. Its translation is CASSPDTSNQPQHF. Supplemented by reference TRBV18 and TRBJ1-5, the full variable domain reads NAGVMQNPRHLVRRRGQEARLRCSPMKGHSHVYWYRQLPEEGLKFMVYLQKENIIDESGMPKERFSAEFPKEGPSILRIQQVVRGDSAAYFCASSPDTSNQPQHFGDGTRLSIL.

This clonotype has at least ten counts. V usage is TRBV3-1 and J usage is TRBJ1-1, with D maybe TRBD1 (5 bases). The germline CDR1 and CDR2 sequences are LGHDT and YNNKEL (reference sequence). There are 13 residues in the CDR3. V lost 3 bases to trimming and J lost 5 bases, with 10 bases between them. CDR3 sequence (DNA): TGTGCCAGCAGCCAGGAGGGGAGGACTGAAGCTTTCTTT. It codes for CASSQEGRTEAFF.

This clonotype showed up just a few times. V usage is TRBV27 and J usage is TRBJ1-6, with a weak D call TRBD1 (5 bases). The germline V gene encodes CDR1 MNHEY and CDR2 SMNVEV (reference sequence). There are 15 residues in the CDR3. V dropped 5 bases and J dropped 5 bases, with 13 bases sitting between them. CDR3 region: CASSITGIDNSPLHF. CDR3 bases: TGTGCCAGCAGTATAACAGGAATTGATAATTCACCCCTCCACTTT.

The J gene is TRBJ2-2, the V gene TRBV3-2; the table's D gene call, TRBD2, was not cross checked with the DNA. TRBV3-2 is a known pseudogene. This CDR3 has 18 residues. CDR3 in amino acids: CASSPVETSGIDTGELFF. The CDR3 DNA reads as TGTGCCAGCAGCCCCGTAGAGACTAGCGGGATAGACACCGGGGAGCTGTTTTTT.

The rearrangement links TRBV19 to TRBJ2-7; TRBD1 agrees at 11 bases. CDR1 and CDR2 (germline): LNHDA, SQIVND (reference sequence). V lost 4 bases and J lost 2; bases outside the gene matches: 1. This CDR3 contains 14 residues. Written as DNA, the CDR3 is TGTGCCAGTAGTACGGGACAGGGGGCCTACGAGCAGTACTTC. This sequence encodes CASSTGQGAYEQYF.

This clonotype was observed a few times. V gene TRBV7-2 combines with J gene TRBJ2-3; tentative D call: TRBD2 (7 bases). The CDR3 contains 16 residues. With 1 base removed from V and 5 bases from J, the gap between germline ends came to 16 bases. Per germline, CDR1 SGHTA and CDR2 FQGNSA. CDR3 protein: CASSLGFAGAGDTQYF. CDR3 in DNA: TGTGCCAGCAGCTTAGGGTTTGCGGGGGCGGGAGATACGCAGTATTTT.

The chain employs TRBV6-6 and TRBJ2-3, with 10 bases lining up with TRBD2. The V gene end was trimmed by 0 bases and the J gene end by 10 bases; junction bases not matched to a gene: 19. The CDR3 contains 19 residues. Germline V gives CDR1 MNHNY, CDR2 SVGAGI (reference sequence). CDR3 DNA sequence: TGTGCCAGCAGTTACTCGAAGGTTGGGCTCCTAGCGGGAGATCGGTCGCAGTATTTT. It codes for CASSYSKVGLLAGDRSQYF.

This clonotype has just a few counts. The gene calls are TRBV5-1 and TRBJ2-3; 11 nucleotides agree with TRBD1. The junction had 6 bases not matched to a gene; V was cut back by 3 bases and J by 0 bases. Germline CDR1 and CDR2: SGHRS and YFSETQ. The CDR3 is made up of 17 amino acids. CDR3 in amino acids: CASSYGDRGSSTDTQYF. Written as DNA, the CDR3 is TGCGCCAGCAGCTATGGGGACAGGGGGTCTAGCACAGATACGCAGTATTTT.

This clonotype occurred many times. The chain combines TRBV7-9 with TRBJ2-3; the D is unclear. Per the germline V gene, CDR1 is SEHNR and CDR2 is FQNEAQ (reference sequence). The ends were cut back, 4 bases at V and 3 bases at J, with 5 bases in the middle. The CDR3 is 12 amino acids. CDR3 nucleotide sequence: TGTGCCAGCAGCTCAGGAACAGATACGCAGTATTTT. Its translation is CASSSGTDTQYF. Variable domain in full (rest from reference TRBV7-9 and TRBJ2-3): DTGVSQNPRHKITKRGQNVTFRCDPISEHNRLYWYRQTLGQGPEFLTYFQNEAQLEKSRLLSDRFSAERPKGSFSTLEIQRTEQGDSAMYLCASSSGTDTQYFGPGTRLTVL.

This chain connects TRBV6-5 to TRBJ1-4; D uncertain. The CDR3 length is 13 residues. CDR1 is MNHEY and CDR2 is SVGAGI in the germline V gene. Between the trimmed V and J ends, which lost 2 bases and 7 bases, there was a span of 8 bases. The CDR3 DNA sequence: TGTGCCAGCAGTTACCTACAGCGTGAAAAACTGTTTTTT. Translating gives CASSYLQREKLFF.

The V and J genes are TRBV5-1 and TRBJ1-5; possible D gene TRBD1, 5 bases. The CDR3 has 15 residues. V was pared by 5 bases and J by 1 base, with 13 bases between. CDR1 is SGHRS and CDR2 is YFSETQ in the germline V gene. The CDR3 region is CASSSTTGSNQPQHF. The DNA of the CDR3 is TGCGCCAGCAGTTCCACAACAGGAAGCAATCAGCCCCAGCATTTT.

The J gene is TRBJ2-3, the V gene TRBV29-1; D is undetermined. Trimming cost V 5 bases and J 2 bases, with 2 bases left between them. The germline V gene encodes CDR1 SQVTM and CDR2 ANQGSEA. The length of the CDR3 is 10 residues. The CDR3 DNA sequence: TGCAGCGTTTCCACAGATACGCAGTATTTT. Its translation is CSVSTDTQYF.

This clonotype was recorded at least ten times. This chain connects TRBV4-1 to TRBJ1-1; D unclear. CDR3 length equals 14 residues. Germline CDR1 reads MGHRA; CDR2 reads YSYEKL. The V gene lost 1 base and the J gene lost 1 base, with 7 bases spanning the gap. CDR3 amino acids: CASSQVEKNTEAFF. CDR3 DNA: TGCGCCAGCAGCCAAGTGGAGAAGAACACTGAAGCTTTCTTT.

The chain links TRBV12-3 or TRBV12-4 to TRBJ2-2; D unresolved. CDR3 length equals 14 residues. Trimming took 3 bases from V and 6 from J, leaving 11 bases between them. CDR3 in DNA: TGTGCCAGCAGTTTTGGGCCGGGTTCCGGGGAGCTGTTTTTT. Translating gives CASSFGPGSGELFF.

The J gene is TRBJ2-2, the V gene TRBV7-6; tentatively, D is TRBD1 or TRBD2 (5 bases each). Trimming pared 5 bases from V and 2 bases from J, leaving 15 bases between. Germline V CDR1 and CDR2: SGHVS, FNYEAQ. The CDR3 is made up of 16 amino acids. The CDR3 protein is CASSPTRDPNTGELFF. The CDR3 nucleotides read TGTGCCAGCAGCCCAACCCGGGACCCAAACACCGGGGAGCTGTTTTTT.

The chain employs TRBV28 and TRBJ1-1, with TRBD1 as a possible D gene (6 bases). CDR1 and CDR2 (germline): MDHEN, SYDVKM. The V and J ends lost 6 bases and 5 bases respectively, with 16 bases between them. This CDR3 has 14 amino acids. As DNA, the CDR3 is TGTGCCAGCAGGTCCCCGGGAGGGGGAACTGAAGCTTTCTTT. Encoded protein: CASRSPGGGTEAFF.

The chain uses TRBV9 and TRBJ2-5; possible D gene TRBD1, 5 bases. Looked up from germline, CDR1 is SGDLS and CDR2 is YYNGEE. The V and J ends lost 0 bases and 5 bases respectively, with 14 bases between them. The CDR3 contains 15 residues. For the CDR3, the DNA is TGTGCCAGCAGCGTAGAGGTCGCAGGGTGGGAGACCCAGTACTTC. This encodes CASSVEVAGWETQYF.

In its sample, this clonotype was seen many times. The rearrangement links TRBV4-1 to TRBJ2-3, with D perhaps TRBD1 or TRBD2 (5 bases each). V gave up 0 bases and J gave up 0 bases, with 10 bases separating them. The germline CDR1 and CDR2 sequences are MGHRA and YSYEKL. CDR3 length: 16 amino acids. For the CDR3, the DNA is TGCGCCAGCAGCCAAGAAGGGACGCTGAGCACAGATACGCAGTATTTT. Translating gives CASSQEGTLSTDTQYF.

This clonotype was seen repeatedly, ten times or more. The V call is TRBV6-5, the J call TRBJ2-2; the match to TRBD2 covers 8 bases. The germline CDR1 and CDR2 sequences are MNHEY and SVGAGI. With 6 bases clipped from V and 5 bases from J, the junction kept 8 bases outside the gene matches. The CDR3 runs to 15 residues. As DNA, the CDR3 is TGTGCCAGCAGGGGTAGCGGGGACCAGACCGGGGAGCTGTTTTTT. It codes for CASRGSGDQTGELFF.

This clonotype was found many times. The chain couples TRBV11-2 to TRBJ2-3, with unresolved D. The ends were cut back, 4 bases at V and 0 bases at J, with 8 bases in the middle. The CDR3 length is 14 residues. CDR1 and CDR2 from the germline V gene are SGHAT and FQNNGV. The CDR3 DNA sequence: TGTGCCAGCAGCTCTGGACGGAGCACAGATACGCAGTATTTT. This translates into CASSSGRSTDTQYF.